Presented here are 12 T cell receptor beta chains from one specimen sequenced in a study of T cell responses to AZD1222 COVID-19 vaccine. Sequenced by immunoSEQ multiplex PCR; TCRdb stores in-frame clones only, minus some. This sample has approximately 140,000 clones; around 90% occur once, and the top ten carry about 3.8%. Source: peripheral blood, taken 28 days after the second AZD1222 dose. The source is an adult who received the AZD1222 COVID-19 vaccine.

This clone came up once. V and J are TRBV6-5 and TRBJ1-3, with D hard to call. V gave up 8 bases and J gave up 8 bases, with 16 bases separating them. CDR3 length: 13 residues. Germline-derived CDR1 and CDR2 are MNHEY and SVGAGI. The CDR3 DNA sequence: TGTGCCAGCGTGGAACCCGGGTTGGACACCATATATTTT. Translation: CASVEPGLDTIYF.

The gene calls are TRBV19 and TRBJ1-6, with 7 nucleotides matching TRBD1. The CDR3 contains 14 residues. CDR1 and CDR2 (germline): LNHDA, SQIVND (reference sequence). V lost 4 bases to trimming and J lost 5 bases; unmatched junction nucleotides: 2. The CDR3 sequence is CASSTGQDNSPLHF. The CDR3 DNA follows: TGTGCCAGTAGTACAGGACAGGATAATTCACCCCTCCACTTT.

The chain uses TRBV5-6 and TRBJ1-5, with D hard to call. There are 16 residues in the CDR3. Trimming pared 2 bases from V and 2 bases from J, leaving 14 bases between. Germline CDR1 and CDR2: SGHDT and YYEEEE. The CDR3 nucleotides are TGTGCCAGCAGCTTCTTTCTAGGGATGGGCAATCAGCCCCAGCATTTT. This gives the protein CASSFFLGMGNQPQHF.

This clone was observed a few times. J is TRBJ2-5 and V is TRBV27; TRBD1 matches 10 bases. Losses at the gene ends were 6 bases for V and 5 bases for J; bases not matched to a gene: 9. From germline, CDR1 is MNHEY and CDR2 SMNVEV (reference sequence). The CDR3 totals 15 residues. In nucleotides, the CDR3 is TGTGCCAGCAGCTACCTGGGACAGGGGATGGAGACCCAGTACTTC. Amino acid sequence: CASSYLGQGMETQYF.

The J gene is TRBJ1-2, the V gene TRBV5-1, with no clear D. The ends were cut back, 4 bases at V and 4 bases at J, with 17 bases in the middle. The CDR3 loop spans 15 amino acids. Germline lookup yields CDR1 SGHRS and CDR2 YFSETQ. The CDR3 reads CASSPGKALGYGYTF. The DNA for the CDR3 is TGCGCCAGCAGCCCGGGCAAGGCCCTAGGCTATGGCTACACCTTC.

This clone appeared a single time. The chain recombines TRBV4-1 with TRBJ1-6, with 9 bases identical to TRBD1. From germline, CDR1 is MGHRA and CDR2 YSYEKL. V lost 1 base to trimming and J lost 14 bases; unmatched junction nucleotides: 3. The CDR3 contains 13 residues. The CDR3 loop is CASSQGQGGSLHF. CDR3 sequence (DNA): TGCGCCAGCAGCCAAGGACAGGGGGGTTCCCTCCACTTT.

The rearrangement joins TRBV7-2 to TRBJ2-1; tentative D call: TRBD2 (5 bases). The V and J ends lost 5 bases and 0 bases respectively, with 14 bases between them. The CDR3 contains 16 residues. Looked up from germline, CDR1 is SGHTA and CDR2 is FQGNSA. Written as DNA, the CDR3 is TGTGCCAGCAGCCGCGGAGGCGGAGCCTCCTACAATGAGCAGTTCTTC. It specifies CASSRGGGASYNEQFF.

The chain carries TRBV5-1 and TRBJ2-1; TRBD2 matches at 14 bases. Germline CDR1 and CDR2: SGHRS and YFSETQ. The trim removed 4 bases at V and 7 bases at J, leaving 7 bases unmatched. The CDR3 spans 16 residues. The CDR3 coding sequence is TGCGCCAGCAGCCCCGAGGGACTAGCGGGAGTTAATGAGCAGTTCTTC. Protein product: CASSPEGLAGVNEQFF.

The chain links TRBV7-7 to TRBJ2-1; 8 bases fit TRBD2. In germline, CDR1 is SSHAT, CDR2 FNYEAQ (reference sequence). The CDR3 contains 16 residues. With 9 bases clipped from V and 4 bases from J, the junction kept 14 bases outside the gene matches. The CDR3 DNA reads TGTGCCAGAAGCCTCGTTGTTCGGGGGGGGTACAATGAGCAGTTCTTC. Its protein is CARSLVVRGGYNEQFF.

This clone was counted a few times. The DNA for the CDR3 is TGTGCCAGCAGTTCCAGTCCTAACTATGGCTACACCTTC. This encodes CASSSSPNYGYTF. The genes are TRBV6-5 and TRBJ1-2, with D unresolved. V lost 4 bases to trimming and J lost 0 bases, with 6 bases between them. Germline-derived CDR1 and CDR2 are MNHEY and SVGAGI. CDR3 length: 13 residues.

This sequence joins TRBV6-5 and TRBJ2-5; D gene ambiguous. Trimming pared 0 bases from V and 7 bases from J, leaving 12 bases between. The CDR3 sequence is 14 residues long. Germline V CDR1 and CDR2: MNHEY, SVGAGI. The CDR3 region has the DNA TGTGCCAGCAGTTACTCGGTACTTGCAGGGACCCAGTACTTC. It is translated as CASSYSVLAGTQYF.

The V gene is TRBV19, the J gene TRBJ1-6; D is unresolved. The CDR3 spans 15 residues. The germline V and J ends were trimmed by 7 bases and 0 bases, with 10 bases remaining between them. Germline V CDR1 and CDR2: LNHDA, SQIVND (reference sequence). In DNA form, the CDR3 reads TGTGCCAGTACTACGCAGTACTCCTATAATTCACCCCTCCACTTT. Encoded protein: CASTTQYSYNSPLHF.